The T cell receptor beta chain under discussion was sequenced for a study of T cells in Graves' hyperthyroidism and ophthalmopathy. Study at large: Before treatment of any kind, peripheral blood was taken at initial diagnosis.

The CDR3 regions of TCR beta were amplified from RNA transcripts. HTBI primers were employed in a first-round RT-PCR of the TCR CDR3. TCRdb reprocessed the multiplex PCR reads via MiXCR and lists one record per CDR3 protein. The sample carries nearly 600,000 distinct CDR3 sequences, more than 11% recorded once. Hyperthyroidism was newly diagnosed in patients aged 18 to 65 (duration under 2 months). The PBMCs had their origin in 10 ml of fresh peripheral blood. Points on this clonotype: An end of the junction differs from the germline gene, which may be a read error.

The CDR3 extends over 16 amino acids. Sequencing was carried out using blood. The sequence derives from a young woman with Graves' hyperthyroidism that later progressed to Graves' ophthalmopathy. V and J are TRBV12-3 or TRBV12-4 and TRBJ2-3, with D possibly TRBD1 on 5 matching bases. The CDR3: CASSLKAAGYADAQYF. CDR3 DNA: TGTGCCAGCAGTTTAAAGGCGGCAGGGTATGCAGATGCGCAGTATTTT.